These 9 T cell receptor beta chains were sequenced from one sample in a study of T-cell memory formation after mild COVID-19. TCRdb re-derived calls from the 5' RACE reads in MiXCR, one entry per CDR3 protein. The sample lists some 130,000 distinct CDR3 sequences; under 30% were seen once. Specimen: PBMCs or a T cell subset sorted from them (not recorded which). These receptors were collected from an adult woman who had mild COVID-19 (a few samples of this study predate the infection). Cell type and time point are not known.

In nucleotides, the CDR3 is TGTGCCAGCAGCCTCACCCCGGCTAGCACAGATACGCAGTATTTT. Translation gives CASSLTPASTDTQYF. The chain links TRBV7-6 to TRBJ2-3; D unresolved. Germline V gives CDR1 SGHVS, CDR2 FNYEAQ. The germline V and J ends were trimmed by 5 bases and 0 bases, with 12 bases remaining between them. The CDR3 consists of 15 residues.

A few counts support this clonotype. The chain links TRBV7-3 to TRBJ2-2; D uncertain. CDR1 SGHTA and CDR2 FQGTGA come from the germline V gene. The ends were cut back, 6 bases at V and 5 bases at J, with 10 bases in the middle. The CDR3 has 13 amino acids. DNA of the CDR3: TGTGCCAGCAGTTTTGGTGTAACCGGGGAGCTGTTTTTT. It yields the protein CASSFGVTGELFF.

This chain links TRBV5-1 with TRBJ1-5, with a weak D call TRBD1 (6 bases). The CDR3 runs 15 residues. Trimming removed 4 bases at V and 1 base at J, with 12 bases between. Germline assignment: CDR1 SGHRS and CDR2 YFSETQ. In DNA, the CDR3 is TGCGCCAGCAGCGTGGGCAGGGGCAGCAATCAGCCCCAGCATTTT. It specifies CASSVGRGSNQPQHF.

The chain combines TRBV12-3 or TRBV12-4 with TRBJ2-7; D is undetermined. This CDR3 spans 13 amino acids. Deletions cut 3 bases from V and 3 bases from J, with 9 bases between. This chain's CDR3 is CASSLLRIYEQYF. CDR3 coding DNA: TGTGCCAGCAGTTTGCTTCGGATCTACGAGCAGTACTTC.

The V gene is TRBV3-1, the J gene TRBJ2-5; D remains unclear. Germline assignment: CDR1 LGHDT and CDR2 YNNKEL (reference sequence). The CDR3 extends over 15 amino acids. Trimming cost V 0 bases and J 1 base, with 9 bases left between them. The CDR3 DNA is TGTGCCAGCAGCCAAGATACGAGGCCCCAAGAGACCCAGTACTTC. It encodes CASSQDTRPQETQYF.

The chain has TRBV2 and TRBJ1-3; a possible D gene is TRBD1 (5 bases). In germline, CDR1 is SNHLY, CDR2 FYNNEI. This CDR3 spans 15 amino acids. V lost 8 bases and J 2 bases, leaving 16 bases between the germline ends. Written as DNA, the CDR3 is TGTGCCAGCCGAGTCGGAGCAGGGACTGGAAACACCATATATTTT. Residues: CASRVGAGTGNTIYF.

This clonotype was seen only a few times. This rearrangement joins TRBV5-6 to TRBJ1-4, with 9 bases identical to TRBD1. The CDR3 is 19 amino acids. J gave up 4 bases and V 3 bases, and 16 bases lay outside the gene matches. The germline V gene has CDR1 SGHDT and CDR2 YYEEEE. CDR3 amino acids: CASSWGQGGLSALNEKLFF. The CDR3 region has the DNA TGTGCCAGCAGCTGGGGACAGGGAGGCCTTTCCGCCCTTAATGAAAAACTGTTTTTT.

This clonotype was observed many times. The rearrangement joins TRBV7-9 to TRBJ1-1, with 7 bases that match TRBD1. V was pared by 5 bases and J by 6 bases, with 9 bases of the junction left unmatched. The CDR3 covers 14 residues. Germline V lookup: CDR1 SEHNR, CDR2 FQNEAQ (reference sequence). As DNA, the CDR3 is TGTGCCAGCAGCGCGAGACAGGGTTGGTCTGAAGCTTTCTTT. This encodes CASSARQGWSEAFF.

This clonotype was counted only a few times. The chain is built from TRBV5-5 and TRBJ2-7; TRBD1 aligns across 8 bases. This CDR3 is built from 14 residues. Germline values: CDR1 SGHKS, CDR2 YYEKEE (reference sequence). J gave up 0 bases and V 6 bases, and 5 bases lay outside the gene matches. The CDR3 coding sequence is TGTGCCAGCACCTGGGACAGGACCTCCTACGAGCAGTACTTC. Translated, it gives CASTWDRTSYEQYF.